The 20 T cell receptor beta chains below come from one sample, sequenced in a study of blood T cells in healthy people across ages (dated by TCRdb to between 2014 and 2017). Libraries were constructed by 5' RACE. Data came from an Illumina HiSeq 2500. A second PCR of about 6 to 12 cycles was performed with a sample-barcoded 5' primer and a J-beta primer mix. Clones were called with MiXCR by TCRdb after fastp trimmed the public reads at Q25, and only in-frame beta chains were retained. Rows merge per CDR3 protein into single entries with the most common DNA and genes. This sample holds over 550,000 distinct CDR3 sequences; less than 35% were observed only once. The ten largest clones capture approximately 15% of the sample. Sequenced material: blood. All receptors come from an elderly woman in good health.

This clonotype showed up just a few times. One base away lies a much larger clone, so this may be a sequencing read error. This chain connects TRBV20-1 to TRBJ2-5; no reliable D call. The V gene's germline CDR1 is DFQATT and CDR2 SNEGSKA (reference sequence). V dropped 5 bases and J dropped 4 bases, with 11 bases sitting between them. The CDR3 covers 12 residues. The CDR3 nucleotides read TGCAGTGCTCGTACGACGCGAGAGACCCAGTACTTC. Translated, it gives CSARTTRETQYF.

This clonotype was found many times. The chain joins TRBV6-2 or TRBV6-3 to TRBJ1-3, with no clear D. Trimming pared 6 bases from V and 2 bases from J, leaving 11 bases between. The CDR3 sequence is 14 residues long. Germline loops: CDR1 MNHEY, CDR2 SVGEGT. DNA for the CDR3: TGTGCCAGCAGCCTACCATTCACTGGAAACACCATATATTTT. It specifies CASSLPFTGNTIYF.

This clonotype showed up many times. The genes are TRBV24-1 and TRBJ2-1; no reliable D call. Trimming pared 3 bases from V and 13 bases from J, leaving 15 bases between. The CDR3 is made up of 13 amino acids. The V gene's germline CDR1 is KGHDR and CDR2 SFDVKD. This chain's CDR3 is CATSDRATWGQFF. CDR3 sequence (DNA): TGTGCCACCAGTGATCGAGCTACATGGGGTCAGTTCTTC.

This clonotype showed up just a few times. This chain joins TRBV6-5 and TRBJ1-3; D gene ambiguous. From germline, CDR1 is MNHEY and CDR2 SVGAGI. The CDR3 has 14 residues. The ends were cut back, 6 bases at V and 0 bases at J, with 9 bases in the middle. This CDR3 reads CASRNSDSGNTIYF. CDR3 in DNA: TGTGCCAGCAGGAACAGCGACTCTGGAAACACCATATATTTT.

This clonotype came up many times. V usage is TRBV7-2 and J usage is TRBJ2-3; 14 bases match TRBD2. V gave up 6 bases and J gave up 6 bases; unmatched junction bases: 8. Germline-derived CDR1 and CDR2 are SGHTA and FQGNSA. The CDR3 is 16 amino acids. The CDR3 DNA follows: TGTGCCAGCAGTCGGACTAGCGGGGGGAATAAGGATACGCAGTATTTT. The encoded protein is CASSRTSGGNKDTQYF.

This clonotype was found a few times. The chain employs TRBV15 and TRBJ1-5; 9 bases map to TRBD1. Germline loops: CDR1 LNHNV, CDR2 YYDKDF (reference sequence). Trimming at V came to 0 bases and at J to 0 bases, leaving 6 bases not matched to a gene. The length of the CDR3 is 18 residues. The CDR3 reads CATSRDSGTGYSNQPQHF. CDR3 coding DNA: TGTGCCACCAGCAGAGATTCCGGGACAGGGTATAGCAATCAGCCCCAGCATTTT.

The CDR3 nucleotides are TGTGCCAGCAGTCCCCCGTCGGGCCTCTCCTACAGTGAGCAGTACTTC. Protein sequence: CASSPPSGLSYSEQYF. The rearrangement uses TRBV12-3 or TRBV12-4 and TRBJ2-1; D is ambiguous. TRBJ2-7 explains the end of the DNA better; the J call may be wrong. The CDR3 contains 16 residues.

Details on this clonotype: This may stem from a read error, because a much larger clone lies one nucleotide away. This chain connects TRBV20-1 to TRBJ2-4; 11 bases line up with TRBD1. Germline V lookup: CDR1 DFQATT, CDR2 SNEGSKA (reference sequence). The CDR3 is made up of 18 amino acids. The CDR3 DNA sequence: TGCAGTGCCCGGGGGACAGGGGGATTTTCTTTAGGCAAAAGCATTCAGTACTTC. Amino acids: CSARGTGGFSLGKSIQYF.

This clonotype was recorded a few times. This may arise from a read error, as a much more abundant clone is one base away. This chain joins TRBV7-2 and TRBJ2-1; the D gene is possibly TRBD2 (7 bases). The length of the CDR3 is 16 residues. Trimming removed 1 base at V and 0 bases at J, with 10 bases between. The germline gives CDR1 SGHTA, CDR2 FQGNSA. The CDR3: CASSLERGGSYNEQFF. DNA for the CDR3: TGTGCCAGCAGCTTAGAAAGGGGGGGCTCCTACAATGAGCAGTTCTTC. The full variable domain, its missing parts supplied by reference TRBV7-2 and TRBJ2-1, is GAGVSQSPSNKVTEKGKDVELRCDPISGHTALYWYRQSLGQGLEFLIYFQGNSAPDKSGLPSDRFSAERTGGSVSTLTIQRTQQEDSAVYLCASSLERGGSYNEQFFGPGTRLTVL.

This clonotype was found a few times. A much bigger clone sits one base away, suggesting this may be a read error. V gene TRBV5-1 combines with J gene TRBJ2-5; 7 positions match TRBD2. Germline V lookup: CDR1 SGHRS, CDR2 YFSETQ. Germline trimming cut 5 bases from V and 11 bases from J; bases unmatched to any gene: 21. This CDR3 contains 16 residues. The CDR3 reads CASRLSGGSRDNEQYF. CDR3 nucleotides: TGCGCCAGCAGACTATCGGGGGGAAGTAGAGACAATGAGCAGTACTTC.

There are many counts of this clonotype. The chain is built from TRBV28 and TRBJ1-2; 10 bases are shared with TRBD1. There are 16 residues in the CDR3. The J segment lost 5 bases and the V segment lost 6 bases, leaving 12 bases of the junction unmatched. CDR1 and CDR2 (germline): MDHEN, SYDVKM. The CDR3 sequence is CASRWDRGAGNYGYTF. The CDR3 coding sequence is TGTGCCAGCAGATGGGACAGGGGCGCCGGAAATTATGGCTACACCTTC.

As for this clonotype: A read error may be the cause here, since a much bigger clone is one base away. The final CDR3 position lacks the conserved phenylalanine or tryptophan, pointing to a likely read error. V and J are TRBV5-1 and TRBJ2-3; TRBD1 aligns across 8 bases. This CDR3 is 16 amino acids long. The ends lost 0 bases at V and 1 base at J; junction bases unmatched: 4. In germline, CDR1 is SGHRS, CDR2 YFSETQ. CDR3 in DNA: TGCGCCAGCAGCTTGGAAGGGACAGGACGCACAGATACGCAGTATTCT. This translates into CASSLEGTGRTDTQYS.

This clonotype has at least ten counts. CDR3 DNA sequence: TGCAGCGTTGGTGAGACAGGGGGCCGGGGCGAGCAGTACTTC. This sequence encodes CSVGETGGRGEQYF. This chain connects TRBV29-1 to TRBJ2-7; TRBD1 agrees at 10 bases. Looked up from germline, CDR1 is SQVTM and CDR2 is ANQGSEA. V lost 4 bases and J lost 6; bases outside the gene matches: 9. This CDR3 comprises 14 residues.

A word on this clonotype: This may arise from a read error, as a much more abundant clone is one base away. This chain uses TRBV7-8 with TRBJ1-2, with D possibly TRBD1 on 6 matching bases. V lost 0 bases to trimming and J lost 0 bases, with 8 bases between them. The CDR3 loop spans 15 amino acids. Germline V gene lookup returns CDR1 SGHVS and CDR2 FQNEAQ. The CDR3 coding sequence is TGTGCCAGCAGCTTAGCTCAGGGGACTAACTATGGCTACACCTTC. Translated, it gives CASSLAQGTNYGYTF.

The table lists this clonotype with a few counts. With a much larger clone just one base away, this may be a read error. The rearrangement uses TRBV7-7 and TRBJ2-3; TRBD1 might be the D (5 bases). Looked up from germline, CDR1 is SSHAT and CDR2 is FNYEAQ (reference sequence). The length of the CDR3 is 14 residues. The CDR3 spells CASSPRQSTDAQYF. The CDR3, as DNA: TGTGCCAGCAGCCCCCGACAGAGCACAGATGCGCAGTATTTT.

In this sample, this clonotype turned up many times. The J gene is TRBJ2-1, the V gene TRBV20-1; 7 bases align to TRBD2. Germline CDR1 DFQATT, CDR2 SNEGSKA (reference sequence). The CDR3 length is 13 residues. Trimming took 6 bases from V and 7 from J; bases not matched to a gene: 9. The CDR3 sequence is CSASTGGRNEQFF. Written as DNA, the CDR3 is TGCAGTGCGAGCACGGGGGGACGTAATGAGCAGTTCTTC.

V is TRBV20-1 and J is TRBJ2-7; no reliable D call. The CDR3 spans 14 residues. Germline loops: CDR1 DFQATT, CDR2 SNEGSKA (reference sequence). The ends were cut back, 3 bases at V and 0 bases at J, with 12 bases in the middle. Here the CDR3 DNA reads TGCAGTGCTAGCGGCCTTTATAGCTCCTACGAGCAGTACTTC. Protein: CSASGLYSSYEQYF.

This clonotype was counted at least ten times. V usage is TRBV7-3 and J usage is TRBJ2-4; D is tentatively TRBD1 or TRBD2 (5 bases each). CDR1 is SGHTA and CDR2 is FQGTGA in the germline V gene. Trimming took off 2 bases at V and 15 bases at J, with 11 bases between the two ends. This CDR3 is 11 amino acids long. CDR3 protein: CASSLGTDLYF. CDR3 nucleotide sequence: TGTGCCAGCAGCTTAGGGACGGATTTGTACTTC.

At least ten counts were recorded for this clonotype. The CDR3 here is CASSRRTGGDTQYF. DNA of the CDR3: TGTGCCAGCAGTCGACGTACGGGGGGAGATACGCAGTATTTT. V and J are TRBV2 and TRBJ2-3, with 7 bases that match TRBD2. Germline CDR1 reads SNHLY; CDR2 reads FYNNEI. This CDR3 contains 14 residues. Germline trimming cut 5 bases from V and 5 bases from J; bases unmatched to any gene: 7.

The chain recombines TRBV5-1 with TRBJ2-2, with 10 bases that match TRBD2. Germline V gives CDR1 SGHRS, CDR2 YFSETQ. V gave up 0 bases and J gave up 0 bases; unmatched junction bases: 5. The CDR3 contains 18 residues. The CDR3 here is CASSLALAGATNTGELFF. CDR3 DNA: TGCGCCAGCAGCTTGGCGCTAGCGGGGGCGACGAACACCGGGGAGCTGTTTTTT.